Below, one T cell receptor beta chain is given with its context. This sample stems from a study of blood T cell repertoires in COVID-19. Looking at the study overall: Material from acute and convalescent COVID-19 was sourced from the United States, Italy and Spain.

This CDR3 spans 12 amino acids. V lost 8 bases and J 5 bases, leaving 12 bases between the germline ends. Profiling relied on immunoSEQ multiplex PCR, and the TCRdb table lists in-frame clones only, not all of them. This sample carries around 100,000 clones, almost 90% of them seen once, and the ten largest clones take 5%. V and J are TRBV12-3 or TRBV12-4 and TRBJ1-2, with no clear D. This TCR derives from a human donor in a cohort sampled during active COVID-19. Sequencing was done on a sample of peripheral blood. The CDR3 nucleotides read TGTGCCAGCTCCACGGGTGCTTATGGCTACACCTTC. It translates to CASSTGAYGYTF.